Listed below are T cell receptor beta chains from one sample, sequenced in a study of T cells after yellow fever vaccination. TCRdb used MiXCR to reprocess the 5' RACE reads, holding one entry per CDR3 protein. Among some 350,000 distinct CDR3 sequences listed, 3% to 4.5% were seen once. This specimen was PBMCs, taken 5 days after the yellow fever booster vaccination. The receptors were gathered from a man aged 18 to 29 who received the YFV17D yellow fever vaccine. Both conserved end residues are part of each CDR3. The order of the fields is V gene, J gene, D gene, clone size, CDR3 protein, CDR3 DNA. A D gene is named only where the DNA matches it firmly. Part of the rows lack a size; the others show once, few, many or a class for expanded clones.

v_call: TRBV7-2
j_call: TRBJ2-5
d_call: TRBD2
clone_size: -
cdr3_aa: CASSLARGTSGGHQETQYF
cdr3_nt: TGTGCCAGCAGCTTAGCGCGTGGGACTAGCGGGGGGCACCAAGAGACCCAGTACTTC

v_call: TRBV7-2
j_call: TRBJ2-3
d_call: TRBD2
clone_size: few
cdr3_aa: CASSYPSGGADTQYF
cdr3_nt: TGTGCCAGCAGCTATCCTAGCGGGGGAGCAGATACGCAGTATTTT

v_call: TRBV7-9
j_call: TRBJ1-2
d_call: TRBD1
clone_size: many
cdr3_aa: CASSPTGSQDGYTF
cdr3_nt: TGTGCCAGCAGCCCGACAGGGTCCCAGGATGGCTACACCTTC

v_call: TRBV27
j_call: TRBJ1-1
d_call: TRBD1
clone_size: many
cdr3_aa: CASSLTGDEGTEAFF
cdr3_nt: TGTGCCAGCAGTTTAACAGGGGACGAGGGGACTGAAGCTTTCTTT

v_call: TRBV5-1
j_call: TRBJ2-3
d_call: -
clone_size: many
cdr3_aa: CASSFERGSAQYF
cdr3_nt: TGCGCCAGCAGCTTCGAGAGGGGATCTGCGCAGTATTTT

v_call: TRBV28
j_call: TRBJ1-3
d_call: -
clone_size: few
cdr3_aa: CASTSWDRILSGNTIYF
cdr3_nt: TGTGCCAGCACCTCTTGGGACCGGATACTCTCTGGAAACACCATATATTTT

v_call: TRBV12-3/TRBV12-4
j_call: TRBJ2-5
d_call: TRBD1
clone_size: few
cdr3_aa: CASSFRGQGPWQETQYF
cdr3_nt: TGTGCCAGCAGTTTTCGAGGACAGGGGCCATGGCAAGAGACCCAGTACTTC

v_call: TRBV7-2
j_call: TRBJ1-1
d_call: -
clone_size: many
cdr3_aa: CASSLRARWTEAFF
cdr3_nt: TGTGCCAGCAGCTTACGGGCGAGGTGGACTGAAGCTTTCTTT

v_call: TRBV6-5
j_call: TRBJ2-7
d_call: TRBD2
clone_size: -
cdr3_aa: CASRPGLAGNEQYF
cdr3_nt: TGTGCCAGCCGACCGGGACTAGCGGGGAACGAGCAGTACTTC

v_call: TRBV7-2
j_call: TRBJ1-5
d_call: -
clone_size: few
cdr3_aa: CASSAEINQPQHF
cdr3_nt: TGTGCCAGCAGCGCAGAGATCAATCAGCCCCAGCATTTT

v_call: TRBV20-1
j_call: TRBJ2-1
d_call: TRBD2
clone_size: few
cdr3_aa: CSARDRSSGRYNEQFF
cdr3_nt: TGCAGTGCTAGAGATCGATCTAGCGGGCGGTACAATGAGCAGTTCTTC

v_call: TRBV6-5
j_call: TRBJ1-2
d_call: -
clone_size: few
cdr3_aa: CASSYSTGFSYGYTF
cdr3_nt: TGTGCCAGCAGTTACTCGACCGGGTTCAGCTATGGCTACACCTTC

v_call: TRBV6-7
j_call: TRBJ1-6
d_call: -
clone_size: few
cdr3_aa: CASSVPNSPLHF
cdr3_nt: TGTGCCAGCAGTGTACCTAATTCACCCCTCCACTTT

v_call: TRBV5-1
j_call: TRBJ2-3
d_call: TRBD2
clone_size: few
cdr3_aa: CASSGGLAESTDTQYF
cdr3_nt: TGCGCCAGCAGCGGGGGACTAGCTGAGAGCACAGATACGCAGTATTTT

v_call: TRBV28
j_call: TRBJ1-2
d_call: -
clone_size: few
cdr3_aa: CATTEGGYGYTF
cdr3_nt: TGTGCCACCACCGAGGGGGGCTATGGCTACACCTTC

v_call: TRBV4-3
j_call: TRBJ1-4
d_call: -
clone_size: few
cdr3_aa: CASSQDYGPAEKLFF
cdr3_nt: TGCGCCAGCAGCCAAGATTACGGACCCGCTGAAAAACTGTTTTTT

v_call: TRBV4-1
j_call: TRBJ1-6
d_call: -
clone_size: few
cdr3_aa: CASSQDLSSPLHF
cdr3_nt: TGCGCCAGCAGCCAAGATTTGTCTTCACCCCTCCACTTT

v_call: TRBV6-6
j_call: TRBJ2-2
d_call: -
clone_size: few
cdr3_aa: CASRTGTANTGELFFF
cdr3_nt: -

v_call: TRBV20-1
j_call: TRBJ1-1
d_call: TRBD1
clone_size: few
cdr3_aa: CSAPNRQGLNTEAFF
cdr3_nt: TGCAGTGCACCGAACAGACAGGGGTTGAACACTGAAGCTTTCTTT

v_call: TRBV12-3/TRBV12-4
j_call: TRBJ1-2
d_call: -
clone_size: many
cdr3_aa: CASSAGWSGGYTF
cdr3_nt: TGTGCCAGCTCGGCAGGCTGGAGCGGTGGCTACACCTTC

v_call: TRBV6-5
j_call: TRBJ2-3
d_call: TRBD2
clone_size: -
cdr3_aa: CASSRGLAYFTDTQYF
cdr3_nt: TGTGCCAGCAGTCGGGGACTAGCCTACTTTACAGATACGCAGTATTTT

v_call: TRBV5-8
j_call: TRBJ2-5
d_call: TRBD1
clone_size: few
cdr3_aa: CASSHLQGETQYF
cdr3_nt: TGTGCCAGCAGCCATCTACAGGGGGAGACCCAGTACTTC

v_call: TRBV7-2
j_call: TRBJ2-5
d_call: -
clone_size: few
cdr3_aa: CASTSGIQETQYF
cdr3_nt: TGTGCCAGCACCTCGGGGATCCAAGAGACCCAGTACTTC

v_call: TRBV4-3
j_call: TRBJ2-1
d_call: -
clone_size: -
cdr3_aa: CASSQDVGRNEQFF
cdr3_nt: TGCGCCAGCAGCCAAGATGTGGGCCGGAATGAGCAGTTCTTC

v_call: TRBV10-3
j_call: TRBJ2-7
d_call: TRBD1
clone_size: few
cdr3_aa: CAISGTGGFEQYF
cdr3_nt: TGTGCCATCAGTGGGACAGGGGGATTCGAGCAGTACTTC

v_call: TRBV27
j_call: TRBJ1-2
d_call: -
clone_size: few
cdr3_aa: CASTSSQDHYGYTF
cdr3_nt: TGTGCCAGCACCTCCTCTCAGGACCACTATGGCTACACCTTC

v_call: TRBV5-1
j_call: TRBJ2-2
d_call: TRBD1
clone_size: few
cdr3_aa: CASRPRRTGENTGELFF
cdr3_nt: TGCGCCAGCAGACCAAGAAGGACAGGGGAGAACACCGGGGAGCTGTTTTTT

v_call: TRBV5-5
j_call: TRBJ2-5
d_call: -
clone_size: few
cdr3_aa: CASSIGFRAGETQYF
cdr3_nt: TGTGCCAGCAGCATCGGGTTCCGGGCAGGAGAGACCCAGTACTTC

v_call: TRBV5-1
j_call: TRBJ2-5
d_call: TRBD2
clone_size: few
cdr3_aa: CASSLPSGGETQYF
cdr3_nt: TGCGCCAGCAGCTTGCCTTCGGGGGGAGAGACCCAGTACTTC

v_call: TRBV7-9
j_call: TRBJ2-1
d_call: -
clone_size: -
cdr3_aa: CASSLTGGFNEQFF
cdr3_nt: TGTGCCAGCAGCTTGACTGGGGGCTTTAATGAGCAGTTCTTC

v_call: TRBV7-8
j_call: TRBJ2-2
d_call: -
clone_size: many
cdr3_aa: CASRPLTGELFF
cdr3_nt: TGTGCCAGCAGACCGTTAACCGGGGAGCTGTTTTTT

v_call: TRBV20-1
j_call: TRBJ2-7
d_call: -
clone_size: few
cdr3_aa: CSARGGFEQYF
cdr3_nt: TGCAGTGCGCGAGGGGGGTTCGAGCAGTACTTC

v_call: TRBV19
j_call: TRBJ1-1
d_call: -
clone_size: few
cdr3_aa: CASSIGSTEAFF
cdr3_nt: TGTGCCAGTAGTATAGGGAGCACTGAAGCTTTCTTT

v_call: TRBV14
j_call: TRBJ2-7
d_call: -
clone_size: many
cdr3_aa: CASSQGGGSEQYF
cdr3_nt: TGTGCCAGCAGCCAAGGGGGAGGCAGCGAGCAGTACTTC

v_call: TRBV5-4
j_call: TRBJ2-2
d_call: -
clone_size: -
cdr3_aa: CASGGRGGFSNTGEPFF
cdr3_nt: TGTGCCAGCGGGGGACGAGGGGGGTTTTCGAACACCGGGGAGCCGTTTTTT

v_call: TRBV18
j_call: TRBJ2-1
d_call: TRBD2
clone_size: few
cdr3_aa: CASSLSGVSEGEQFF
cdr3_nt: TGTGCCAGCTCACTAAGCGGGGTGTCGGAGGGGGAGCAGTTCTTC

v_call: TRBV3-1
j_call: TRBJ1-2
d_call: -
clone_size: -
cdr3_aa: CASSPRLLNYGYTF
cdr3_nt: TGTGCCAGCAGCCCCAGGTTACTTAACTATGGCTACACCTTC

v_call: TRBV5-5
j_call: TRBJ1-6
d_call: -
clone_size: many
cdr3_aa: CASSFGPNNSPLHF
cdr3_nt: TGTGCCAGCAGCTTCGGCCCCAATAATTCACCCCTCCACTTT

v_call: TRBV18
j_call: TRBJ2-3
d_call: -
clone_size: few
cdr3_aa: CASSPPGAGTDTQYF
cdr3_nt: TGTGCCAGCTCACCCCCAGGGGCCGGGACAGATACGCAGTATTTT

v_call: TRBV9
j_call: TRBJ1-1
d_call: -
clone_size: many
cdr3_aa: CASSPPGGSATEAFF
cdr3_nt: TGTGCCAGCAGCCCCCCGGGGGGAAGTGCGACTGAAGCTTTCTTT

v_call: TRBV11-2
j_call: TRBJ1-2
d_call: TRBD1
clone_size: -
cdr3_aa: CASSEAGTDYGYTF
cdr3_nt: TGTGCCAGCAGCGAGGCCGGGACAGACTATGGCTACACCTTC